This T cell receptor beta chain was identified in a study of blood T cell dynamics during melanoma immunotherapy (dated by TCRdb to about 2020). Broadly, across the study: All patients had metastatic melanoma and were given first-line pembrolizumab or nivolumab plus ipilimumab as standard of care in the United Kingdom. To find early correlates of response, the study profiled the peripheral T cell receptor repertoires of patients with metastatic melanoma both before and after one cycle of checkpoint inhibitor therapy. The training cohort consisted of consecutive patients, while an additional independent group of patients from the same centre was pooled to form an external validation set. Broader findings and caveats from the paper: Patients who later achieved disease control showed a bifurcated PBMC repertoire reorganization at W3, with increased clonality or increased diversity, unlike progressors. The relatively small sample size was acknowledged as a potential limitation on generalization of the results. The study could not determine whether the T cell clones driving repertoire changes were melanoma-specific or reflected general immune activation.

According to the study, the label for this sample's time point signals: week 3, after first cycle of checkpoint inhibitor. Blood samples were taken at two points: before treatment (T0) and at week 3 (W3), which came after the first cycle of checkpoint blockade. Except for a couple of patients with rapid clinical progression, response was assessed 12 weeks after the first infusion by RECIST 1.1; disease control meant complete response, partial response or stable disease. Patients were excluded for prior systemic cancer treatment, concomitant immunosuppressant therapy or synchronous other active malignancies. TCR beta was sequenced in both bulk PBMC and plasma cell-free DNA in order to track circulating cells as well as T cell turnover. PBMC were isolated from blood with Lymphoprep and SepMate tubes, followed by red cell lysis. QIAamp DNA Blood Mini kits were used to extract DNA from both PBMC and sorted T cell subsets.

Every bulk PBMC sample had a fixed 350 ng of DNA loaded. Following the manufacturer instructions, the immunoSEQ TCRb Assay kit was used to amplify TCR beta CDR3 sequences from genomic DNA. The KAPA Library Quantification Kit for Illumina platforms was used to quantify the pooled libraries by qPCR. Pooled libraries were clustered at about 0.55-1.1 pM and sequenced on an Illumina NextSeq 500. From the authors' description of their analysis: The TCR data were analyzed using immunoSEQ ANALYZER and the R LymphoSeq package. A rearrangement efficiency score was calculated as productive divided by the sum of productive and non-productive CDR3 sequences. Clonality was measured with the Gini coefficient and diversity with the Renyi index at alpha=1, compared pairwise between timepoints within each patient. Clonal relatedness, based on an edit distance of 3, and repertoire similarity, based on the Bhattacharyya coefficient, were both computed in LymphoSeq. Linear discriminant analysis on week-3 changes in clonality and diversity was built with the R MASS and caret packages to classify response. The table was pulled from immuneACCESS by TCRdb, which kept in-frame rearrangements only. Such tables lose some clones; where checked, under half of the loss comes from unresolved V genes, and the rest has no known cause. The V and J calls and clone size were taken over from that table, and D and trimming were inferred from the DNA. A total of roughly 14,000 clones appear in this sample, around 90% of them only once. The ten largest clones represent 6.5% to 9.5% of the sample.

V is cut by 3 bases and J by 4 bases, and the space between the germline ends is 16 bases. There are 16 amino acids in the CDR3, from cysteine to phenylalanine inclusive. CDR3 DNA only is kept here, 48 bases in frame from base 1. Reading the germline V gene (reference sequence) gives CDR1 LNHDA and CDR2 SQIVND. Notes on this clone: The antigen it binds to is not known. Within one base of it there is no much larger clone, and no base qualities were kept.

The chain uses TRBV19 and TRBJ2-1; perhaps TRBD1 is the D gene, with 6 bases matching. This material consisted of blood, taken from a patient treated with checkpoint blockade. The TCR comes from a human donor with melanoma. This receptor carries the CDR3 CASSILQGRGYNEQFF. The DNA sequence follows: TGTGCCAGTAGTATCTTACAGGGAAGGGGGTACAATGAGCAGTTCTTC. With the rest looked up from the reference TRBV19 and TRBJ2-1 genes rather than sequenced, the full variable domain is DGGITQSPKYLFRKEGQNVTLSCEQNLNHDAMYWYRQDPGQGLRLIYYSQIVNDFQKGDIAEGYSVSREKKESFPLTVTSAQKNPTAFYLCASSILQGRGYNEQFFGPGTRLTVL.